This T cell receptor (beta chain) was identified in a study of T cell changes during pregnancy in multiple sclerosis. Some clones are missing from TCRdb's copy, which holds only in-frame ones; the method was immunoSEQ multiplex PCR. The table shows around 52,000 clones, with 92% occurring only once. Germline values: CDR1 MNHNS, CDR2 SASEGT. This CDR3 has 14 residues. Source: CD4+ T cells from peripheral blood mononuclear cells, taken in the second trimester of pregnancy. This chain uses TRBV6-1 with TRBJ2-2; TRBD1 matches 9 bases. This sequence originates from a female donor with multiple sclerosis, enrolled in a pregnancy study. CDR3 protein: CALQLDRGAGELFF. DNA for the CDR3: TGTGCTTTGCAGTTGGACAGGGGCGCCGGGGAGCTGTTTTTT.